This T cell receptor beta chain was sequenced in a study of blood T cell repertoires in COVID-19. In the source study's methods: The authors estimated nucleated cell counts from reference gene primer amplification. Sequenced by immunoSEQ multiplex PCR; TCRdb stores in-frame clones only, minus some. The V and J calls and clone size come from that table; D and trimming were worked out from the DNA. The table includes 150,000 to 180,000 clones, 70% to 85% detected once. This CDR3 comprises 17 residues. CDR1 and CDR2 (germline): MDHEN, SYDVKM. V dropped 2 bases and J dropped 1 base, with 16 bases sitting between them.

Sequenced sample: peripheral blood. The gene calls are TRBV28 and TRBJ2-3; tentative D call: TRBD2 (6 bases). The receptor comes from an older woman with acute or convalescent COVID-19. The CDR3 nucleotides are TGTGCCAGCAGTTTAGCCACGGGGGTATGGGGCACAGATACGCAGTATTTT. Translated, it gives CASSLATGVWGTDTQYF.